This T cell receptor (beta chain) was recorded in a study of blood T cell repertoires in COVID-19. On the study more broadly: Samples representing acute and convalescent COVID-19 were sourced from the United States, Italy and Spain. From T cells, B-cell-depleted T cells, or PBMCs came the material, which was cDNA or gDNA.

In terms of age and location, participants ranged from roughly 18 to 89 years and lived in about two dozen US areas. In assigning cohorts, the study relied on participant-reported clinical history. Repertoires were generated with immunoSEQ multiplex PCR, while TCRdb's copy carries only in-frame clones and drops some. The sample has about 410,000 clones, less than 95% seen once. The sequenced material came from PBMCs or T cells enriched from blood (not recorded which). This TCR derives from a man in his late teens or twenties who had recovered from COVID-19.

The CDR3 nucleotides read TGCGCCAGCAGCCCGCAGGCAGGGAATAATGAAAAACTGTTTTTT. It translates to CASSPQAGNNEKLFF. The rearrangement links TRBV5-1 to TRBJ1-4; D possibly corresponds to TRBD1 (5 bases). The CDR3 is made up of 15 amino acids. CDR1 and CDR2 (germline): SGHRS, YFSETQ. Deletions cut 4 bases from V and 4 bases from J, with 14 bases between.